At least ten counts were recorded for the clone carrying this TCR beta chain. Its matching antigen is unknown. These data are taken from a study of metastatic and nonmetastatic thyroid tumors. As for the study in general: A comparison of repertoires was made across blood and tumor or nodule tissue from malignant and benign thyroid patients.

General study findings and limits: Compared with benign nodules, malignant thyroid tumors were reported to have significantly higher TCR beta diversity in both blood and tumor.

This CDR3 spans 17 amino acids. V gave up 5 bases and J gave up 7 bases; unmatched junction bases: 15. Germline CDR1 is SGHVS and CDR2 is FNYEAQ. Not a single patient had been given any form of treatment at any point before undergoing thyroid surgery. Authors' analysis steps: Between-group CDR3 differences, defined by clinicopathological status, yielded a distant-metastasis classifier for papillary thyroid cancer. TCRdb re-called the PCR reads with MiXCR. The V and J calls were determined by TCRdb, not by the authors. The table records 22,000 or so clones, more than 12% of them present only once. The sequence was obtained from a female donor with papillary thyroid cancer or a benign thyroid nodule (not recorded which). Some clones in this sample may be carry-over from other donors' samples. The chain combines TRBV7-6 with TRBJ2-1; 9 nucleotides align to TRBD2. Specimen: tumor tissue. The CDR3 DNA is TGTGCCAGCAGCCCCCAGCGGAGGAGCGGGGGGCCAAATGAGCAGTTCTTC. This codes for CASSPQRRSGGPNEQFF.